The 2 T cell receptor beta chains below all came from one sample that was sequenced in a study of OX40 agonist ivuxolimab in advanced cancers. Some clones are missing from TCRdb's copy, which holds only in-frame ones; the method was immunoSEQ multiplex PCR. Of around 18,000 clones listed, more than 75% are singletons. Sequenced material: CD4+ or CD8+ T cells sorted from blood, taken in a trial of the OX40 agonist ivuxolimab. The source of these receptors is an adult with an advanced solid tumor such as melanoma, head and neck, liver or kidney cancer.

In DNA, the CDR3 is TGTGCCAGTAGTACTATCGGGGAGCTGTTTTTT. Translation: CASSTIGELFF. This rearrangement joins TRBV19 to TRBJ2-2; no definite D call. V was cut by 4 bases and J by 7 bases, with 4 bases left in between. Looked up from germline, CDR1 is LNHDA and CDR2 is SQIVND (reference sequence). This CDR3 is 11 amino acids long.

The V call is TRBV5-1, the J call TRBJ2-1; D is ambiguous. Between the trimmed V and J ends, which lost 0 bases and 4 bases, there was a span of 5 bases. The CDR3 extends over 13 amino acids. Germline V gene lookup returns CDR1 SGHRS and CDR2 YFSETQ. CDR3: CASSLDAYNEQFF. The CDR3 DNA is TGCGCCAGCAGCTTGGACGCTTACAATGAGCAGTTCTTC.